This entry is about one T cell receptor beta chain. The method was immunoSEQ multiplex PCR; TCRdb's version includes in-frame clones alone and lacks a portion of them. The sample carries about 2.4 million clones, over 85% recorded once. The sample originates from a study of shared clonotypes between healthy human individuals. The junction had 10 bases not matched to a gene; V was cut back by 9 bases and J by 7 bases. Germline V gene data show CDR1 as MDHEN and CDR2 as SYDVKM. This CDR3 contains 13 residues. Material: naive CD4+ T cells from PBMCs. Indicated subset: CD45RA+ positively selected. This chain joins TRBV28 and TRBJ2-5; 8 bases line up with TRBD2. This TCR came from a man aged 18 to 30 in good health. Some clones in this sample may be carry-over from other donors' samples. The CDR3 sequence is CASFPSGRGTQYF. CDR3 bases: TGTGCCAGTTTTCCTAGCGGGCGAGGGACCCAGTACTTC.